The source of this T cell receptor (beta chain) is a study of T cell responses to AZD1222 COVID-19 vaccine. Study-wide results and limits: Repertoires were collected only later (after the peak T cell response had occurred). Clonal diversity may have been underestimated in mostly white British donors. Seropositive at baseline were only 5 to 7 AZD1222 recipients. Across spike, vaccine-associated CD4 TCRs were found, dominant at 160-218 and 743-854.

Assay used: immunoSEQ multiplex PCR; TCRdb lists only in-frame clones, some missing. The sample yields 77,000 or so clones, approximately 90% seen once. Worth noting for this clone: As yet, its antigen is unknown.

V was pared by 0 bases and J by 2 bases, with 3 bases of the junction left unmatched. This CDR3 is built from 18 residues. Germline values: CDR1 ENHRY, CDR2 SYGVKD. Here the sequenced sample was peripheral blood, taken on day 0 of AZD1222 vaccination. V usage is TRBV10-3 and J usage is TRBJ2-1, with 14 positions matching TRBD2. The clonotype was recovered from an adult in good health. The CDR3 here is CAISESGLAGGTYNEQFF. CDR3 nucleotides: TGTGCCATCAGTGAGTCCGGACTAGCGGGAGGCACCTACAATGAGCAGTTCTTC.